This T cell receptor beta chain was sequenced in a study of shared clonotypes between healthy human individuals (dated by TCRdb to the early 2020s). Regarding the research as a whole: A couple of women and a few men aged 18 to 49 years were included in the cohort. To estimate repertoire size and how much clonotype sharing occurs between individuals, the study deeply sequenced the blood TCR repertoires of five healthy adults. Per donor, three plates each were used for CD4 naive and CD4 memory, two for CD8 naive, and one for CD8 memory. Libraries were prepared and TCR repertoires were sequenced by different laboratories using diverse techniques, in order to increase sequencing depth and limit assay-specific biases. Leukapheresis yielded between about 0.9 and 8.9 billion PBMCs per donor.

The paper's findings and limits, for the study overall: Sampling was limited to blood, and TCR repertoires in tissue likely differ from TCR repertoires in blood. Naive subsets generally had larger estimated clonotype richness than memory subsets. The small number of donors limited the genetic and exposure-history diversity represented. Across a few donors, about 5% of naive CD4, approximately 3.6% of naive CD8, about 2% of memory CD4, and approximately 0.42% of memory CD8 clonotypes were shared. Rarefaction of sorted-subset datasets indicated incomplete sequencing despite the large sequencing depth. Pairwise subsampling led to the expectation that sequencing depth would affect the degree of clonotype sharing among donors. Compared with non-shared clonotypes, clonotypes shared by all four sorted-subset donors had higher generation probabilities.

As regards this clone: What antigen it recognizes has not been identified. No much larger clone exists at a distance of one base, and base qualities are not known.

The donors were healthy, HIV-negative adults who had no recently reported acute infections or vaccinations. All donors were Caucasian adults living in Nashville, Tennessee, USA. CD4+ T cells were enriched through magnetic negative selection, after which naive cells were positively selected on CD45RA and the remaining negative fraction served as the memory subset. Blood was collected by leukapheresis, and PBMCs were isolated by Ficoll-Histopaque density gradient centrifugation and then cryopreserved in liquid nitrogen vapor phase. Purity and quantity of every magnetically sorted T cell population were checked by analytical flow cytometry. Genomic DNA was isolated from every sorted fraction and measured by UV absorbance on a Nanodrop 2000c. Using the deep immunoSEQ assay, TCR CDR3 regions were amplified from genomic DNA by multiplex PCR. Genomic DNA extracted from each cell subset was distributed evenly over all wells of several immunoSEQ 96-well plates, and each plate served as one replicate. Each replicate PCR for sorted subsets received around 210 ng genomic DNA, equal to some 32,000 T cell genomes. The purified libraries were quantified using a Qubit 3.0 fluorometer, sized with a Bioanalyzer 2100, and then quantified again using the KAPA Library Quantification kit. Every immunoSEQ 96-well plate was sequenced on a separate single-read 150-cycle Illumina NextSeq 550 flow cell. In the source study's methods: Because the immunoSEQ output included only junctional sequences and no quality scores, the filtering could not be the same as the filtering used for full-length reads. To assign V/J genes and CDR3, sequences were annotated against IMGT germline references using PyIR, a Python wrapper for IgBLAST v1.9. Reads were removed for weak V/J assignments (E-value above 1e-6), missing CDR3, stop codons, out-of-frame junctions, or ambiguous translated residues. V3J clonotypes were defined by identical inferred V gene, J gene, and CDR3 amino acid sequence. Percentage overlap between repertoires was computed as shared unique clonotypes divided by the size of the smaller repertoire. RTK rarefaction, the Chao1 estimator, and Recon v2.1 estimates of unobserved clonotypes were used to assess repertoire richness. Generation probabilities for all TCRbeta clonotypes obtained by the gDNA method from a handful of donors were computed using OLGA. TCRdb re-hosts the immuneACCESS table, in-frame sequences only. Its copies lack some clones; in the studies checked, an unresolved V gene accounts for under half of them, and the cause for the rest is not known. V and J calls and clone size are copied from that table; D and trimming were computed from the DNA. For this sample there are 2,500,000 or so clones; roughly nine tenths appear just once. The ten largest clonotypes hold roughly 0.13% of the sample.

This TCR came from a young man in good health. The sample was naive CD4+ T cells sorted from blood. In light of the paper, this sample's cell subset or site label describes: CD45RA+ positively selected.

The CDR3 in this case is CASSAGPTGVYEQYF. The nucleotides are TGTGCCAGCAGCGCAGGCCCGACAGGGGTGTACGAGCAGTACTTC. The chain employs TRBV6-5 and TRBJ2-7, with TRBD1 matching 8 junction bases. Relative to germline, V is missing 6 bases and J is missing 4 bases, with 11 bases of the junction outside any gene match. CDR1 MNHEY and CDR2 SVGAGI were looked up in the germline V gene. Spanning cysteine to phenylalanine, the CDR3 consists of 15 amino acids. Just the 45-base CDR3 DNA is kept, in frame starting at base 1.